This T cell receptor (beta chain) was recorded in a study of vaccination effects on CD4 cells after COVID-19. General study findings and limits: Only 1 of 255 vaccine-induced clones from healthy vaccinees cross-reacted with common cold coronaviruses. By a late point after vaccination, infection- and vaccine-induced clones had shrunk markedly through clonal contraction.

The table came from immunoSEQ multiplex PCR; TCRdb's copy has only in-frame clones and leaves some out. This sample has around 30,000 clones, with less than 75% found just once. Remarks on this clone: The antigen remains unidentified.

Ahead of sequencing, the ViraFEST assay grew antigen-specific CD4+ T cells using viral peptide pools. Cultured cells yielded isolated CD4+ T cells after 10 days. It was two doses of either the BNT162b2 or mRNA-1273 vaccine that participants received. V was cut by 0 bases and J by 5 bases, with 13 bases left in between. The germline V gene encodes CDR1 MNHEY and CDR2 SMNVEV (reference sequence). The CDR3 sequence is 15 residues long. The sequence was collected from a human donor who received a COVID-19 vaccine. This rearrangement joins TRBV27 to TRBJ2-5, with D unresolved. The sample here was CD4+ T cells from PBMCs cultured with HCoV-NL63 spike peptides, taken after COVID-19 vaccination. The DNA of the CDR3 is TGTGCCAGCAGTTTATCTTCCGGGTTCGGGGAGACCCAGTACTTC. Residues: CASSLSSGFGETQYF.